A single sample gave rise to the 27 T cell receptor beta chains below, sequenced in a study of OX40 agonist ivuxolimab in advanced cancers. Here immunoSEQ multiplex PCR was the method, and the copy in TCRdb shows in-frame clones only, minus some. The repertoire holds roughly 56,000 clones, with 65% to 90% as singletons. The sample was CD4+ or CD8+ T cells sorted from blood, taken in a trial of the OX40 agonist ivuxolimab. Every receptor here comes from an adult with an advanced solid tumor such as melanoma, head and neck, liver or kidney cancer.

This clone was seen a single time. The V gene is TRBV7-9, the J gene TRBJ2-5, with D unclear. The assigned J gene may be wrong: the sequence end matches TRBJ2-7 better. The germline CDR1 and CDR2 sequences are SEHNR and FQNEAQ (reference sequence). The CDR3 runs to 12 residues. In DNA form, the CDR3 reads TGTGCCAGCAGCTTAGAGAGTTACGAGCAGTACTTC. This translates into CASSLESYEQYF.

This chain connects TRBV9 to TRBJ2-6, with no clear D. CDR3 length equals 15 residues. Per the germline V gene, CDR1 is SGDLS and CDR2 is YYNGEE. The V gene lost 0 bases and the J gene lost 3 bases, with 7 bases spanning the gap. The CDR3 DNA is TGTGCCAGCAGCGTAGAGGTTGGTGGGGCCAACGTCCTGACTTTC. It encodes CASSVEVGGANVLTF.

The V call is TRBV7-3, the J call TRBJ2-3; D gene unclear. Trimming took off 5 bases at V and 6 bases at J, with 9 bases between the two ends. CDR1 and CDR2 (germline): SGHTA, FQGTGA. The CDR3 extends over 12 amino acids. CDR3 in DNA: TGTGCCAGCAGCCCTAGTGTTGATACGCAGTATTTT. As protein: CASSPSVDTQYF. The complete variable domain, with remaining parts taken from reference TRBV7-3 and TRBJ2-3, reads GAGVSQTPSNKVTEKGKYVELRCDPISGHTALYWYRQSLGQGPEFLIYFQGTGAADDSGLPNDRFFAVRPEGSVSTLKIQRTERGDSAVYLCASSPSVDTQYFGPGTRLTVL.

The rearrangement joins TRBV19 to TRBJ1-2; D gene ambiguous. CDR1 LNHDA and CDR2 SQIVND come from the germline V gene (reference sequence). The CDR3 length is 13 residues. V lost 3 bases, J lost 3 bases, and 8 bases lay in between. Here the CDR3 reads CASSMSRDYGYTF. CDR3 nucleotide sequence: TGTGCCAGTAGTATGAGCCGGGACTATGGCTACACCTTC.

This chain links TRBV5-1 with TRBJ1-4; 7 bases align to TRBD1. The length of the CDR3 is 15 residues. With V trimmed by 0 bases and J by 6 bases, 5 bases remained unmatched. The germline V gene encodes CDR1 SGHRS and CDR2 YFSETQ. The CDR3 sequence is CASSLASGGDEKLFF. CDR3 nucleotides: TGCGCCAGCAGCTTGGCGTCAGGGGGTGATGAAAAACTGTTTTTT.

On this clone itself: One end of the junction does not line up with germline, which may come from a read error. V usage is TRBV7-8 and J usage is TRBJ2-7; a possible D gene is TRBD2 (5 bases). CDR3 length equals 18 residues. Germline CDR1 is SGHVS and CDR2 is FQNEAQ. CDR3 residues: CASTLRTSGIAGFYEQYF. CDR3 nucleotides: TGTGCCAGCACCTTAAGGACCTCCGGGATTGCCGGTTTCTACGAGCAGTACTTC.

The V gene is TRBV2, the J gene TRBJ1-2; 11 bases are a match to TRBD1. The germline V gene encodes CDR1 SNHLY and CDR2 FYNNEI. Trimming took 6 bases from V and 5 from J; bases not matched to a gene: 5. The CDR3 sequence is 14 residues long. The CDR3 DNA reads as TGTGCCAGCAGCTTGGGACAGGGGGTTTATGGCTACACCTTC. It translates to CASSLGQGVYGYTF.

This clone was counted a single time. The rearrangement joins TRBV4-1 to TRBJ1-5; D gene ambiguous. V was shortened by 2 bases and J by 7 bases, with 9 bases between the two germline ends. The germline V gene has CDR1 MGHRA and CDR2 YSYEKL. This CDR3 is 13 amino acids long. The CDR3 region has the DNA TGCGCCAGCAGCCAAACCCCCGACCAGCCCCAGCATTTT. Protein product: CASSQTPDQPQHF.

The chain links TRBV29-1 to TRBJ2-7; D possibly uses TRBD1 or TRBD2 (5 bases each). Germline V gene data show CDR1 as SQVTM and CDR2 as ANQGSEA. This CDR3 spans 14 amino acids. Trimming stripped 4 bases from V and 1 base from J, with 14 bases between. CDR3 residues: CSVVRRDGSYEQYF. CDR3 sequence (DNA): TGCAGCGTTGTCCGCCGGGACGGATCCTACGAGCAGTACTTC.

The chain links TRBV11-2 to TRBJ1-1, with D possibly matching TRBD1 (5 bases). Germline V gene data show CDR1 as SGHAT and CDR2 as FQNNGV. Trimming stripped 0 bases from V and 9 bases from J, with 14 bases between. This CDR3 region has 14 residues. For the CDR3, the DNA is TGTGCCAGCAGCTTAGACCTGAACAGGAATAAAGCTTTCTTT. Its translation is CASSLDLNRNKAFF.

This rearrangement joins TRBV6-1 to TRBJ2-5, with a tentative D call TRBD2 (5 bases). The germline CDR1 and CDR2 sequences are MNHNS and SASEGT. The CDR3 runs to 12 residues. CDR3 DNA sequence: TGTGCGGTGGGAAAGCAGCGGGAGACCCAGTACTTC. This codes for CAVGKQRETQYF.

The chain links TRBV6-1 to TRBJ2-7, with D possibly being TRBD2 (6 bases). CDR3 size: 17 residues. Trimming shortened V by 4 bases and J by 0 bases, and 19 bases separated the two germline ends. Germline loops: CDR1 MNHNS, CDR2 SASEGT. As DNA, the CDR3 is TGTGCCAGCAGTGCCTCTCGGGGAGGAATCAGCTCCTACGAGCAGTACTTC. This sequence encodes CASSASRGGISSYEQYF.

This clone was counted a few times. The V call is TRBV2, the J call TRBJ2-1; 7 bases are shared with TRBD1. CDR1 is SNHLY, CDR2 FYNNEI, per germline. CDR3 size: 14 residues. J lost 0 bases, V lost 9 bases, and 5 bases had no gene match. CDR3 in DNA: TGTGCCAGTCGACAGGGAAGCTCCTACAATGAGCAGTTCTTC. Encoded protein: CASRQGSSYNEQFF.

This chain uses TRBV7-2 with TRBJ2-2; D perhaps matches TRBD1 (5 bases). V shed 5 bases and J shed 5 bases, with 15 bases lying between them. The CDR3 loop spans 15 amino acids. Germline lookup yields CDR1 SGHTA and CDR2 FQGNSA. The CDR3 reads CASSQRAGFTGELFF. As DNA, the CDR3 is TGTGCCAGCAGCCAGAGAGCAGGGTTTACCGGGGAGCTGTTTTTT.

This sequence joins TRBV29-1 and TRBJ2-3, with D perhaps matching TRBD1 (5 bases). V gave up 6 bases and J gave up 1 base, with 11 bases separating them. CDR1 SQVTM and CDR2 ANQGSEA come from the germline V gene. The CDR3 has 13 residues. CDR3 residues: CSVGVLGTDTQYF. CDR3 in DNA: TGCAGCGTAGGGGTCTTGGGCACAGATACGCAGTATTTT.

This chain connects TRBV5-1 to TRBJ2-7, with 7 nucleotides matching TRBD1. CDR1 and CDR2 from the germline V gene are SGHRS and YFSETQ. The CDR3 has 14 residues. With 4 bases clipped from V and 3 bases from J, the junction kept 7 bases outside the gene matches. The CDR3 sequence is CASSTGQANYEQYF. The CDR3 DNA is TGCGCCAGCAGCACCGGACAGGCCAACTACGAGCAGTACTTC.

The CDR3 DNA sequence: TGCGCCAGCAGCCAGATTTTAGGGGGTGAAAAACTGTTTTTT. Amino acids: CASSQILGGEKLFF. The chain carries TRBV4-3 and TRBJ1-4; TRBD1 is a possible D gene (6 bases). Trimming pared 3 bases from V and 7 bases from J, leaving 12 bases between. Germline values: CDR1 LGHNA, CDR2 YSLEER. The CDR3 spans 14 residues.

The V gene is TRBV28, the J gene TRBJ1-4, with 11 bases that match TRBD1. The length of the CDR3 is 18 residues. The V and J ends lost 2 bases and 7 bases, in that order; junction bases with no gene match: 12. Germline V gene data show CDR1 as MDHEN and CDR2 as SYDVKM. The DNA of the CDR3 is TGTGCCAGCAGTTTAACTGGGACAGGGGGGTTTTCGAGTGAAAAACTGTTTTTT. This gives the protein CASSLTGTGGFSSEKLFF.

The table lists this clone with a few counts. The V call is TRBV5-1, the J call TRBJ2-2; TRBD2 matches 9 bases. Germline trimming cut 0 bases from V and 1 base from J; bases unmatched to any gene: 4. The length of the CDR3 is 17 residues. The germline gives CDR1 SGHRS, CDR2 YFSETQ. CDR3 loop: CASSLALTSGNTGELFF. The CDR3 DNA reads TGCGCCAGCAGCTTGGCCCTGACTAGCGGGAACACCGGGGAGCTGTTTTTT.

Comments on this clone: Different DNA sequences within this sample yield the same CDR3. CDR3 amino acids: CASSPKQGSQPQHF. In nucleotides, the CDR3 is TGTGCCAGCTCACCAAAACAGGGGAGCCAGCCCCAGCATTTT. This chain uses TRBV18 with TRBJ1-5; 7 bases fit TRBD1. Per the germline V gene, CDR1 is KGHSH and CDR2 is LQKENI. The trim removed 2 bases at V and 7 bases at J, leaving 5 bases unmatched. The CDR3 extends over 14 amino acids.

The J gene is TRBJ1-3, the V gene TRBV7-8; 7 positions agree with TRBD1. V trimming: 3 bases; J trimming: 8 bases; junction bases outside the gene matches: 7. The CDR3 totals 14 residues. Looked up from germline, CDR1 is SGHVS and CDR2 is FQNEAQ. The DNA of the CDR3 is TGTGCCAGCAGCTTTGGAGGGGGCGGGGACACCATATATTTT. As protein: CASSFGGGGDTIYF.

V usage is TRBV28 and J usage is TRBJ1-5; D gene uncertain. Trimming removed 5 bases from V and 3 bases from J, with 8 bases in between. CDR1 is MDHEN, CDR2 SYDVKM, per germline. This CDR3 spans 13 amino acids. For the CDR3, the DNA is TGTGCCAGCAGTGGAGGGAACAATCAGCCCCAGCATTTT. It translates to CASSGGNNQPQHF.

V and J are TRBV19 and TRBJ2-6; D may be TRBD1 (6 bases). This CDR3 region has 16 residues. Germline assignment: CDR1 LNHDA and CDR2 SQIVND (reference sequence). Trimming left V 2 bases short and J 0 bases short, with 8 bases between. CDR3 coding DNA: TGTGCCAGTAGTATACAGGGGAACTCTGGGGCCAACGTCCTGACTTTC. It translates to CASSIQGNSGANVLTF.

CDR3 nucleotide sequence: TGTGCCAGCAGTTTACTGGCAGGGAACCTCGGCGGGGAGCTGTTTTTT. It is translated as CASSLLAGNLGGELFF. This chain uses TRBV27 with TRBJ2-2; D may be TRBD1 (5 bases). This CDR3 spans 16 amino acids. V was shortened by 2 bases and J by 7 bases, with 17 bases between the two germline ends. CDR1 and CDR2 (germline): MNHEY, SMNVEV (reference sequence).

CDR3 in DNA: TGTGCCAGCAACAGGGGAATGAACACTGAAGCTTTCTTT. Amino acids: CASNRGMNTEAFF. The gene calls are TRBV11-2 and TRBJ1-1; 7 bases map to TRBD1. Germline loops: CDR1 SGHAT, CDR2 FQNNGV. The ends lost 7 bases at V and 0 bases at J; junction bases unmatched: 2. This CDR3 spans 13 amino acids.

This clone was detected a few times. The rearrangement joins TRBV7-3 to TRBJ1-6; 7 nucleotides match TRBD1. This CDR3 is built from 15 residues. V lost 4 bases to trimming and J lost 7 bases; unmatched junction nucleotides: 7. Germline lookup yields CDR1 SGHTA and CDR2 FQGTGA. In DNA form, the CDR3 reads TGTGCCAGCAGCTCGGACGACAGGGCCAATTCACCCCTCCACTTT. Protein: CASSSDDRANSPLHF.

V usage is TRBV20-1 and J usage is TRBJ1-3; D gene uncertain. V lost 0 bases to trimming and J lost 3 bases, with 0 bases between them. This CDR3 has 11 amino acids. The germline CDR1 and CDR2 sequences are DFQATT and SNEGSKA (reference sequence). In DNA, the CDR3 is TGCAGTGCTAGAGATGGAAACACCATATATTTT. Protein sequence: CSARDGNTIYF.